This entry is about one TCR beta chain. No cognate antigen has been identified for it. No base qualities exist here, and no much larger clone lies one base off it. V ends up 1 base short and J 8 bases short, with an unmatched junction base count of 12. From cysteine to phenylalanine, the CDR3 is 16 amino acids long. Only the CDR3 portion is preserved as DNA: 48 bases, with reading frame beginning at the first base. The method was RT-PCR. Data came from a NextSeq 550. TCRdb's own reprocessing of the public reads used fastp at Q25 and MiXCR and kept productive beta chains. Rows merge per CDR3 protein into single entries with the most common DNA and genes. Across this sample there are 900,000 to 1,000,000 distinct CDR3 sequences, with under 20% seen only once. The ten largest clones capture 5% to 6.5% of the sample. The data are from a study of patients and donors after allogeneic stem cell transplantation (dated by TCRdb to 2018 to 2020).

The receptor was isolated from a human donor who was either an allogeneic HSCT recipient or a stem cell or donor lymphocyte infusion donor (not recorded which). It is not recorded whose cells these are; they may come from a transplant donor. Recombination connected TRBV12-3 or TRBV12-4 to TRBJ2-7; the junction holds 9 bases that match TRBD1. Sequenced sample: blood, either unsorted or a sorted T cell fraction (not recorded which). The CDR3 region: CASSLGGTGTGPKQYF. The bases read TGTGCCAGCAGTTTAGGGGGGACCGGGACAGGGCCAAAGCAGTACTTC.